Listed below are T cell receptor beta chains from one sample, sequenced in a study of shared clonotypes between healthy human individuals. Here immunoSEQ multiplex PCR was the method, and the copy in TCRdb shows in-frame clones only, minus some. The sample contains roughly 700,000 clones, roughly 70% of which appear only once. Sample: memory CD4+ T cells sorted from blood. The receptors shown here come from a woman aged 30 to 39 in good health. Both conserved end residues are part of each CDR3. A D gene is named only where the DNA matches it firmly. The size field is filled for only some rows; it gives once, few, many or a size class.

V gene: TRBV5-1; D gene: TRBD2; J gene: TRBJ2-2; clone size: -; CDR3 DNA: TGCGCCAGCAGTTGGGGACTAAACACCGGGGAGCTGTTTTTT; CDR3 protein: CASSWGLNTGELFF
V gene: TRBV5-5; D gene: -; J gene: TRBJ2-3; clone size: -; CDR3 DNA: TGTGCCAGCAGGGGGGAGAGGACAGATACGCAGTATTTT; CDR3 protein: CASRGERTDTQYF
V gene: TRBV4-1; D gene: TRBD2; J gene: TRBJ2-1; clone size: -; CDR3 DNA: TGCGCCAGCAGAAGAGGGACTAACTCCTACAATGAGCAGTTCTTC; CDR3 protein: CASRRGTNSYNEQFF
V gene: TRBV5-6; D gene: -; J gene: TRBJ2-2; clone size: many; CDR3 DNA: TGTGCCAGCAGCTTGTGGCCGGCGAACACCGGGGAGCTGTTTTTT; CDR3 protein: CASSLWPANTGELFF
V gene: TRBV18; D gene: TRBD1; J gene: TRBJ1-1; clone size: few; CDR3 DNA: TGTGCCAGCTCACTACAGGGGAATATCGCTGAAGCTTTCTTT; CDR3 protein: CASSLQGNIAEAFF
V gene: TRBV7-9; D gene: -; J gene: TRBJ2-5; clone size: -; CDR3 DNA: TGTGCCAGCAGCCCACCCAAAGGGCCGGCGGGACAGGAGACCCAGTACTTC; CDR3 protein: CASSPPKGPAGQETQYF
V gene: TRBV10-3; D gene: -; J gene: TRBJ2-7; clone size: -; CDR3 DNA: TGTGCCAGCAGCCCCAGGGCCTTACCCTCAGAGCAGTACTTC; CDR3 protein: CASSPRALPSEQYF
V gene: TRBV25-1; D gene: -; J gene: TRBJ1-4; clone size: -; CDR3 DNA: TGTGCCAGCAGTGAGGGGAGACAGTTTAATGAAAAACTGTTTTTT; CDR3 protein: CASSEGRQFNEKLFF
V gene: TRBV25-1; D gene: -; J gene: TRBJ1-2; clone size: -; CDR3 DNA: TGTGCCAGCAGTGAGAGCCCCTATGGCTACACCTTC; CDR3 protein: CASSESPYGYTF
V gene: TRBV28; D gene: -; J gene: TRBJ1-5; clone size: -; CDR3 DNA: TGTGCCAGCAGTTTTAGATCCAGGGTAGTAGATAGCAATCAGCCCCAGCATTTT; CDR3 protein: CASSFRSRVVDSNQPQHF
V gene: TRBV2; D gene: TRBD2; J gene: TRBJ2-7; clone size: -; CDR3 DNA: TGTGCCAGCAGTGATGGGGCGGGAGTTGGTACCTACGAGCAGTACTTC; CDR3 protein: CASSDGAGVGTYEQYF
V gene: TRBV5-1; D gene: -; J gene: TRBJ2-1; clone size: once; CDR3 DNA: TGCGCCAGCAGCACGGACTCTGCCTCCTACAATGAGCAGTTCTTC; CDR3 protein: CASSTDSASYNEQFF
V gene: TRBV2; D gene: -; J gene: TRBJ1-1; clone size: -; CDR3 DNA: TGTGCCAGCAGTGGCGCCTTTAGTTACACTGAAGCTTTCTTT; CDR3 protein: CASSGAFSYTEAFF
V gene: TRBV6-1; D gene: -; J gene: TRBJ1-5; clone size: -; CDR3 DNA: TGTGCCAGCAGCCTGCGGGACAGCAATCAGCCCCAGCATTTT; CDR3 protein: CASSLRDSNQPQHF
V gene: TRBV2; D gene: -; J gene: TRBJ1-2; clone size: -; CDR3 DNA: TGTGCCAGCAGTGAAGACCCGACCTACTATGGCTACACCTTC; CDR3 protein: CASSEDPTYYGYTF
V gene: TRBV19; D gene: -; J gene: TRBJ2-7; clone size: -; CDR3 DNA: TGTGCCAGTAGTATAGGAAGGGGCCTAGCGAGACACGAGCAGTACTTC; CDR3 protein: CASSIGRGLARHEQYF
V gene: TRBV7-8; D gene: TRBD2; J gene: TRBJ2-7; clone size: -; CDR3 DNA: TGTGCCAGCAGCTTAGGGGGGGTCTTAACTAGCGGGAGGGCCTACGAGCAGTACTTC; CDR3 protein: CASSLGGVLTSGRAYEQYF
V gene: TRBV6-5; D gene: -; J gene: TRBJ1-2; clone size: -; CDR3 DNA: TGTGCCACCTCAGGGTGGGCTTATGGCTACACCTTC; CDR3 protein: CATSGWAYGYTF
V gene: TRBV4-1; D gene: -; J gene: TRBJ1-3; clone size: -; CDR3 DNA: TGCGCCAGCAGCCAAGACGGTAACAGGTTCTCTGGAAACACCATATATTTT; CDR3 protein: CASSQDGNRFSGNTIYF
V gene: TRBV19; D gene: -; J gene: TRBJ1-2; clone size: -; CDR3 DNA: TGTGCCAGTAGTATAGATTCCGGGACACCCTTGGGCTACACCTTC; CDR3 protein: CASSIDSGTPLGYTF
V gene: TRBV25-1; D gene: -; J gene: TRBJ2-1; clone size: once; CDR3 DNA: TGTGCCAGCAGTAAAATTATACTGGGTGAGCAGTTCTTC; CDR3 protein: CASSKIILGEQFF
V gene: TRBV27; D gene: TRBD1; J gene: TRBJ1-1; clone size: -; CDR3 DNA: TGTGCCAGCAGTCCCCTAGACAGGGTGACTGAAGCTTTCTTT; CDR3 protein: CASSPLDRVTEAFF
V gene: TRBV4-2; D gene: -; J gene: TRBJ1-4; clone size: -; CDR3 DNA: TGTGCCAGCAGCCCCCACCAGGAGGGTCCTAATGAAAAACTGTTTTTT; CDR3 protein: CASSPHQEGPNEKLFF
V gene: TRBV18; D gene: -; J gene: TRBJ2-7; clone size: -; CDR3 DNA: TGTGCCAGCTCACCGCAGGGGCTCTCCGAGCAGTACTTC; CDR3 protein: CASSPQGLSEQYF
V gene: TRBV6-1; D gene: -; J gene: TRBJ2-4; clone size: -; CDR3 DNA: TGTGCCAGCGGGGAGGCTCTAGCCAAAAACATTCAGTACTTC; CDR3 protein: CASGEALAKNIQYF
V gene: TRBV20-1; D gene: -; J gene: TRBJ1-2; clone size: -; CDR3 DNA: TGCAGTACAGGGTTCTATGGCTACACCTTC; CDR3 protein: CSTGFYGYTF
V gene: TRBV5-1; D gene: -; J gene: TRBJ2-5; clone size: -; CDR3 DNA: TGCGCCAGCAGCGTCGGACGCCCCCAAGAGACCCAGTACTTC; CDR3 protein: CASSVGRPQETQYF
V gene: TRBV7-2; D gene: -; J gene: TRBJ2-5; clone size: -; CDR3 DNA: TGTGCCAGCAGCCAATGGGACGGTTCGGAGACCCAGTACTTC; CDR3 protein: CASSQWDGSETQYF
V gene: TRBV7-8; D gene: -; J gene: TRBJ1-3; clone size: -; CDR3 DNA: TGTGCCAGCAGACCGCGGGGTCGAATTTCTGGAAACACCATATATTTT; CDR3 protein: CASRPRGRISGNTIYF
V gene: TRBV6-1; D gene: TRBD1; J gene: TRBJ1-5; clone size: -; CDR3 DNA: TGTGCCAGCAGTGAACTGGACAGGGGGTCCTATCAGCCCCAGCATTTT; CDR3 protein: CASSELDRGSYQPQHF
V gene: TRBV6-5; D gene: -; J gene: TRBJ1-1; clone size: -; CDR3 DNA: TGTGCCAGCAGGATGGGACAGAACACTGAAGCTTTCTTT; CDR3 protein: CASRMGQNTEAFF
V gene: TRBV10-3; D gene: -; J gene: TRBJ2-5; clone size: -; CDR3 DNA: TGTGCCATCAGCCTTTCTGGACAGGCGGGGGAGACCCAGTACTTC; CDR3 protein: CAISLSGQAGETQYF
V gene: TRBV10-1; D gene: -; J gene: TRBJ2-7; clone size: -; CDR3 DNA: TGCGCCAGCTCAAGAGGCTACTCCTACGAGCAGTACTTC; CDR3 protein: CASSRGYSYEQYF
V gene: TRBV4-1; D gene: -; J gene: TRBJ2-4; clone size: -; CDR3 DNA: TGCGCCAGCAGCCAAGATAATCTCCTGAAAGGGAACATTCAGTACTTC; CDR3 protein: CASSQDNLLKGNIQYF
V gene: TRBV6-5; D gene: -; J gene: TRBJ2-7; clone size: -; CDR3 DNA: TGTGCCAGCCAGGAATCCTACGAGCAGTACTTC; CDR3 protein: CASQESYEQYF
V gene: TRBV5-4; D gene: -; J gene: TRBJ1-1; clone size: -; CDR3 DNA: TGTGCCAGCAGCCGTTGGGAGAACACTGAAGCTTTCTTT; CDR3 protein: CASSRWENTEAFF
V gene: TRBV25-1; D gene: TRBD2; J gene: TRBJ2-3; clone size: -; CDR3 DNA: TGTGCCAGCTTCAGCCTAGCGGGAGGGGGAGAGGGTACGCAGTATTTT; CDR3 protein: CASFSLAGGGEGTQYF
V gene: TRBV6-6; D gene: TRBD1; J gene: TRBJ1-5; clone size: -; CDR3 DNA: TGTGCCAGCAGTTACTCGACAGGGGCGCTTAATCAGCCCCAGCATTTT; CDR3 protein: CASSYSTGALNQPQHF
V gene: TRBV4-1; D gene: TRBD2; J gene: TRBJ2-1; clone size: -; CDR3 DNA: TGCGCCAGCAGCCAAGAGACCTCTAGCGGGAGTAGGTGGGATGAGCAGTTCTTC; CDR3 protein: CASSQETSSGSRWDEQFF
V gene: TRBV5-1; D gene: -; J gene: TRBJ1-1; clone size: -; CDR3 DNA: TGCGCCAGCAGCTTGGCCGGGCAGTTGGGTACTGAAGCTTTCTTT; CDR3 protein: CASSLAGQLGTEAFF
V gene: TRBV2; D gene: -; J gene: TRBJ2-7; clone size: -; CDR3 DNA: TGTGCCAGCAGCGCGGACAGCTCCTACGAGCAGTACTTC; CDR3 protein: CASSADSSYEQYF
V gene: TRBV7-9; D gene: TRBD1; J gene: TRBJ2-7; clone size: many; CDR3 DNA: TGTGCCAGCAGCTCGACAGGGTACGAGCAGTACTTC; CDR3 protein: CASSSTGYEQYF
V gene: TRBV28; D gene: -; J gene: TRBJ2-5; clone size: -; CDR3 DNA: TGTGCCAGCGGAATAGTAGCGACAGAGACCCAGTACTTC; CDR3 protein: CASGIVATETQYF
V gene: TRBV6-1; D gene: TRBD2; J gene: TRBJ2-1; clone size: -; CDR3 DNA: TGTGCCAGCGGGGGGGGACTAGCGGCTTACAATGAGCAGTTCTTC; CDR3 protein: CASGGGLAAYNEQFF
V gene: TRBV28; D gene: -; J gene: TRBJ1-5; clone size: -; CDR3 DNA: TGTGCCAGCAGTTTTAGGGGTGGGCGTCGGAGCAATCAGCCCCAGCATTTT; CDR3 protein: CASSFRGGRRSNQPQHF
V gene: TRBV2; D gene: -; J gene: TRBJ1-1; clone size: -; CDR3 DNA: TGTGCCAGCAGGGCTACCTTCGAGACAGAATTCACTGAAGCTTTCTTT; CDR3 protein: CASRATFETEFTEAFF
V gene: TRBV5-1; D gene: TRBD2; J gene: TRBJ2-7; clone size: -; CDR3 DNA: TGCGCCAGCAGCTTTCTAGCGGGAGGGACGGGGAACGAGCAGTACTTC; CDR3 protein: CASSFLAGGTGNEQYF
V gene: TRBV10-1; D gene: -; J gene: TRBJ2-2; clone size: -; CDR3 DNA: TGCGCCAGCAGTGAGAGGACCGGGGAGCTGTTTTTT; CDR3 protein: CASSERTGELFF
V gene: TRBV11-2; D gene: TRBD1; J gene: TRBJ2-7; clone size: few; CDR3 DNA: TGTGCCAGCAGCTTACTGTCCGGGACAGGGGGTCGGGAGCAGTACTTC; CDR3 protein: CASSLLSGTGGREQYF
V gene: TRBV28; D gene: -; J gene: TRBJ1-5; clone size: -; CDR3 DNA: TGTGCCAGCAGCTACATACAGAACCTCAATCAGCCCCAGCATTTT; CDR3 protein: CASSYIQNLNQPQHF
V gene: TRBV25-1; D gene: -; J gene: TRBJ1-6; clone size: -; CDR3 DNA: TGTGCCAGCAAGATGGGGGATTCACCCCTCCACTTT; CDR3 protein: CASKMGDSPLHF
V gene: TRBV18; D gene: TRBD1; J gene: TRBJ2-7; clone size: few; CDR3 DNA: TGTGCCAGCTCACCGGGACAGTCATACGAGCAGTACTTC; CDR3 protein: CASSPGQSYEQYF